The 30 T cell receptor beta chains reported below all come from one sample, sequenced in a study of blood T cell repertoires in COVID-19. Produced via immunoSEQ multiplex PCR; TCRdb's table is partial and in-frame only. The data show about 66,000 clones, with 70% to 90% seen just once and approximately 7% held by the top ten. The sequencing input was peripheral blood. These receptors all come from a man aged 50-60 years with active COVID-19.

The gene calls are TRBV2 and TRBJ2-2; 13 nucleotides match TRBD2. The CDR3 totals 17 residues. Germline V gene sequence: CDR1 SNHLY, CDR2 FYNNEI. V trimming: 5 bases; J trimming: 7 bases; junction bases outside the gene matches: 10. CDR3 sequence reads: CASSPGLAGIGDGELFF. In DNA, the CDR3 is TGTGCCAGCAGTCCGGGACTAGCGGGAATAGGGGACGGGGAGCTGTTTTTT.

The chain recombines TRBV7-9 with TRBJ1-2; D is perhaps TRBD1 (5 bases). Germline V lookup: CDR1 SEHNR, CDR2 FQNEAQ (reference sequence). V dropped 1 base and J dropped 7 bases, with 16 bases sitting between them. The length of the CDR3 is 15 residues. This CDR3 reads CASSLVLGERSGYTF. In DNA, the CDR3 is TGTGCCAGCAGCTTAGTTTTAGGGGAAAGGAGTGGCTACACCTTC.

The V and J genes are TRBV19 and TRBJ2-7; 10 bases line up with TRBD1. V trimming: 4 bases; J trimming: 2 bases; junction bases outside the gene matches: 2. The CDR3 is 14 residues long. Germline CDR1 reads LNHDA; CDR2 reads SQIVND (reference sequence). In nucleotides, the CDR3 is TGTGCCAGTAGTAGGGACAGGGGACCCTACGAGCAGTACTTC. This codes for CASSRDRGPYEQYF.

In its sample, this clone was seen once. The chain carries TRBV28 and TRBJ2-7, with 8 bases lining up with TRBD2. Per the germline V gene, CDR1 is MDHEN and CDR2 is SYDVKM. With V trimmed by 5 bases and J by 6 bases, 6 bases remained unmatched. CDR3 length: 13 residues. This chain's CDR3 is CASSPRLAREQYV. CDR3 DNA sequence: TGTGCCAGCAGTCCCCGACTAGCGCGCGAGCAGTACGTC.

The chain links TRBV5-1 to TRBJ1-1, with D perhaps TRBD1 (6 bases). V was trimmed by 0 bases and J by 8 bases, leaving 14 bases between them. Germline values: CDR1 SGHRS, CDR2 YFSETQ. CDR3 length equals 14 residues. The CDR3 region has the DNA TGCGCCAGCAGCTTGGGGGGGCAACAGGGAGAAGCTTTCTTT. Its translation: CASSLGGQQGEAFF.

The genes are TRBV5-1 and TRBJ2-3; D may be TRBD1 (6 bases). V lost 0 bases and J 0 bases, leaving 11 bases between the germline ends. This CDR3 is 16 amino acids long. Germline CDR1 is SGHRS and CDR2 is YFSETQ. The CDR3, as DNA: TGCGCCAGCAGCTTGGGGGGGCAGACTAGCACAGATACGCAGTATTTT. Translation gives CASSLGGQTSTDTQYF.

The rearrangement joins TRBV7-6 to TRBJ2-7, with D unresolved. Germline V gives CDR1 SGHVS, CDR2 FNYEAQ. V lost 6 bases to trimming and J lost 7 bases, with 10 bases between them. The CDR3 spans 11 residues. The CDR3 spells CASRIVREQYV. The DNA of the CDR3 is TGTGCCAGCAGAATAGTACGGGAGCAGTACGTC.

This CDR3 reads CASSPWDRVAKNIQYF. The CDR3 DNA reads TGTGCCAGCAGTCCATGGGACAGGGTAGCCAAAAACATTCAGTACTTC. The chain carries TRBV27 and TRBJ2-4, with 9 bases matching TRBD1. The CDR3 is made up of 16 amino acids. The V and J ends lost 5 bases and 0 bases, in that order; junction bases with no gene match: 5. Germline V gene lookup returns CDR1 MNHEY and CDR2 SMNVEV (reference sequence).

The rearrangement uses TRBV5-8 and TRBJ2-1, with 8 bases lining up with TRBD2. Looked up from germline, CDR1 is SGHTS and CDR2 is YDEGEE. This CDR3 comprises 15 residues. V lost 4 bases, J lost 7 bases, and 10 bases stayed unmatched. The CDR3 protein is CASSVSGREGNEQFF. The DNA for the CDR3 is TGTGCCAGCAGCGTCTCCGGGAGGGAGGGGAATGAGCAGTTCTTC.

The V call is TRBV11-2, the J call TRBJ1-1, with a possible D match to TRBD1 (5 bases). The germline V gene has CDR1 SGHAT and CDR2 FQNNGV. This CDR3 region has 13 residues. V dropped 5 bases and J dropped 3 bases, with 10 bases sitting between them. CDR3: CASSVRVYTEAFF. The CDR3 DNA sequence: TGTGCCAGCAGCGTCAGGGTATACACTGAAGCTTTCTTT.

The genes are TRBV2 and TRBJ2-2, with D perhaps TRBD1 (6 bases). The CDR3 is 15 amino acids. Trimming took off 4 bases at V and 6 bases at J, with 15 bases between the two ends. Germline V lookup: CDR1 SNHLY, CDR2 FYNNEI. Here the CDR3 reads CASSASLQGSGELFF. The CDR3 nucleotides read TGTGCCAGCAGTGCGTCCTTACAGGGTTCCGGGGAGCTGTTTTTT.

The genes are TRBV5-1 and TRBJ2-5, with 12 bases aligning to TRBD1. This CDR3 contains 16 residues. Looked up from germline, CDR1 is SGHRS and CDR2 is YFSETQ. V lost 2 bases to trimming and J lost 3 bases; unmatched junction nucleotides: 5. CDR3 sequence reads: CASSFSGTGGEETQYF. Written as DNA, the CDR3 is TGCGCCAGCAGCTTTTCCGGGACAGGGGGCGAAGAGACCCAGTACTTC. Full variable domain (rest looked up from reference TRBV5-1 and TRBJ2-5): KAGVTQTPRYLIKTRGQQVTLSCSPISGHRSVSWYQQTPGQGLQFLFEYFSETQRNKGNFPGRFSGRQFSNSRSEMNVSTLELGDSALYLCASSFSGTGGEETQYFGPGTRLLVL.

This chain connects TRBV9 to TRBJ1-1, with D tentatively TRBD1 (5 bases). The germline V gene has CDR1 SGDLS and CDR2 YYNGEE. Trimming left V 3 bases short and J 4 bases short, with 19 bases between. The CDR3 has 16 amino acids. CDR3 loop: CASSARVGGRGTEAFF. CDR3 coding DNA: TGTGCCAGCAGCGCACGGGTGGGGGGACGGGGCACTGAAGCTTTCTTT.

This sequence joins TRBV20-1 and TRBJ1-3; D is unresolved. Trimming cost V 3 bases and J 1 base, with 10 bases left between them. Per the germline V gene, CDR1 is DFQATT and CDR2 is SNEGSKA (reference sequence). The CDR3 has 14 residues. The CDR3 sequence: CSASEAGSGNTIYF. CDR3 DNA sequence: TGCAGTGCTAGTGAGGCGGGGTCTGGAAACACCATATATTTT.

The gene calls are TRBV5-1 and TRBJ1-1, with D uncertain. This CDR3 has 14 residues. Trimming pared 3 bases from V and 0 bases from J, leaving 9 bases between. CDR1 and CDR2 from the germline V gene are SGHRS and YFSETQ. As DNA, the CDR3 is TGCGCCAGCAGCTCGGGGTCCATGAACACTGAAGCTTTCTTT. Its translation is CASSSGSMNTEAFF. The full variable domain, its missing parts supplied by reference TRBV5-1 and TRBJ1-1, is KAGVTQTPRYLIKTRGQQVTLSCSPISGHRSVSWYQQTPGQGLQFLFEYFSETQRNKGNFPGRFSGRQFSNSRSEMNVSTLELGDSALYLCASSSGSMNTEAFFGQGTRLTVV.

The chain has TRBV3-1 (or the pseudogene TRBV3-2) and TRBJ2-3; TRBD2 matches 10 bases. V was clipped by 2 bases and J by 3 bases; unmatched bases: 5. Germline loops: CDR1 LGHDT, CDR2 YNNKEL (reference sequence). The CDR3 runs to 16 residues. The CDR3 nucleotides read TGTGCCAGCAGCCAACTAGCGGGGGCGAATACAGATACGCAGTATTTT. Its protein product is CASSQLAGANTDTQYF.

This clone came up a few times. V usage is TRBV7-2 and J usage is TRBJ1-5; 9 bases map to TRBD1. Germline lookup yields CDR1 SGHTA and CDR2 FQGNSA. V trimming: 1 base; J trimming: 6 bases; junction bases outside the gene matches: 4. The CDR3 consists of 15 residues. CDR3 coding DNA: TGTGCCAGCAGCTTAGGCGGGACAGGGAGTCAGCCCCAGCATTTT. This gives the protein CASSLGGTGSQPQHF. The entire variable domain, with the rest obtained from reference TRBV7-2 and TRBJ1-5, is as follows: GAGVSQSPSNKVTEKGKDVELRCDPISGHTALYWYRQSLGQGLEFLIYFQGNSAPDKSGLPSDRFSAERTGGSVSTLTIQRTQQEDSAVYLCASSLGGTGSQPQHFGDGTRLSIL.

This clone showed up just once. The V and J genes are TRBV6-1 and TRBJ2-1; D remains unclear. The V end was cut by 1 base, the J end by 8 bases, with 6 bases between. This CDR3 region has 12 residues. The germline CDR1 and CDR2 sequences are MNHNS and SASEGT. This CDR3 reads CASSEESDEQFF. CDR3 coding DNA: TGTGCCAGCAGTGAAGAGAGCGATGAGCAGTTCTTC.

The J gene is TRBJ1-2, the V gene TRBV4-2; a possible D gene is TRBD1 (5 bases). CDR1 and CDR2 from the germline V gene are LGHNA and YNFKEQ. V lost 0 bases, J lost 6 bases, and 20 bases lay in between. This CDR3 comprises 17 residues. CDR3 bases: TGTGCCAGCAGCCAAGATATGTACCGGCGGGGCTCAGATGGCTACACCTTC. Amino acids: CASSQDMYRRGSDGYTF.

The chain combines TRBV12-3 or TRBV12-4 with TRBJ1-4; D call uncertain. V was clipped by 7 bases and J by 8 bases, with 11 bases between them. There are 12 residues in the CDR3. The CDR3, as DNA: TGTGCCAGCACGAGGGTAGGGGAAAAACTGTTTTTT. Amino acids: CASTRVGEKLFF.

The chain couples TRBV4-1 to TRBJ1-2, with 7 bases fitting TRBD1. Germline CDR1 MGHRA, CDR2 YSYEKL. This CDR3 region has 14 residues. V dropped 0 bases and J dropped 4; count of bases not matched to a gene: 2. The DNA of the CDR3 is TGCGCCAGCAGCCAAGAACCAGGGGGCTATGGCTACACCTTC. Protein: CASSQEPGGYGYTF.

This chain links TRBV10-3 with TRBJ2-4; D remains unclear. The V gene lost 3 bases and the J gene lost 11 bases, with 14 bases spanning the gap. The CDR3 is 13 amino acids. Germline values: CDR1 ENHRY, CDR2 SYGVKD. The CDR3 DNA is TGTGCCATCAGTGATGGAGCTACCCGGCTTCAGTACTTC. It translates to CAISDGATRLQYF.

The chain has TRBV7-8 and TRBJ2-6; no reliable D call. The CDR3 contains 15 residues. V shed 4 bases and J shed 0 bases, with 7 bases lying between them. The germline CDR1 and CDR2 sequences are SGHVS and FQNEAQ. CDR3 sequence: CASSSRGSGANVLTF. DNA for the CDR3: TGTGCCAGCAGCTCAAGAGGCTCTGGGGCCAACGTCCTGACTTTC.

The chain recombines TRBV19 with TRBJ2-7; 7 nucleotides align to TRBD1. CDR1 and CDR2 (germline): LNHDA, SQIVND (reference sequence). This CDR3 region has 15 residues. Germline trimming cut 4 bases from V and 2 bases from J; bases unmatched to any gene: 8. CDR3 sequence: CASSRRTGLPYEQYF. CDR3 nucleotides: TGTGCCAGTAGTAGGAGGACAGGCCTACCCTACGAGCAGTACTTC.

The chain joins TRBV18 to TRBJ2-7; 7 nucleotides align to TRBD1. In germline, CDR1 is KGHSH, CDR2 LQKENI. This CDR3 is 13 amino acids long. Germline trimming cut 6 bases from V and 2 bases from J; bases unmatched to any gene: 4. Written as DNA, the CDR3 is TGTGCCAGCTCCCCGGGACAGCCCTACGAGCAGTACTTC. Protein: CASSPGQPYEQYF.

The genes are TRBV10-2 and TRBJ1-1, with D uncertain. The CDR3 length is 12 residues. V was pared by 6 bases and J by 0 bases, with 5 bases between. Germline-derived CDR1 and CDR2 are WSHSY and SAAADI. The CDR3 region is CASRQMNTEAFF. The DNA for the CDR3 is TGCGCCAGCAGACAGATGAACACTGAAGCTTTCTTT.

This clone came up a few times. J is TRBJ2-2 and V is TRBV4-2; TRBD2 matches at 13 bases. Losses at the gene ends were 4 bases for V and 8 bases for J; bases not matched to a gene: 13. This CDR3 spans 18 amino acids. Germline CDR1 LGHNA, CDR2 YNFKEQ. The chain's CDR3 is CASSPSSRTSGSTGELFF. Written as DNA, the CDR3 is TGTGCCAGCAGCCCGAGTAGTAGGACTAGCGGGAGTACTGGGGAGCTGTTTTTT.

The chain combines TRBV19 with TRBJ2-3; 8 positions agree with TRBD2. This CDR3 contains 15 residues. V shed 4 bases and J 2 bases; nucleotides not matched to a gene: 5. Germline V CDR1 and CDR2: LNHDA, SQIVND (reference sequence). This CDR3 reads CASSRSSGHTDTQYF. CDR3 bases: TGTGCCAGTAGTAGATCTAGCGGGCACACAGATACGCAGTATTTT.

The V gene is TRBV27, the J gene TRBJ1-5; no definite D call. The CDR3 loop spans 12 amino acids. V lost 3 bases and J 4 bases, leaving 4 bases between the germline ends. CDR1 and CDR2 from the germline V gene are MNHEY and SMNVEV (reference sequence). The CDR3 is CASSFVNQPQHF. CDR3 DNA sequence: TGTGCCAGCAGTTTTGTAAATCAGCCCCAGCATTTT.

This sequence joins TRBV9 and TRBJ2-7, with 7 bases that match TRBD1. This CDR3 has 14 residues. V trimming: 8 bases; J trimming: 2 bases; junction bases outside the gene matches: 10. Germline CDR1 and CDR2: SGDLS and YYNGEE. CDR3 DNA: TGTGCCAGTACGACTGGGACAGAACCCTACGAGCAGTACTTC. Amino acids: CASTTGTEPYEQYF.